Each of the 29 T cell receptor beta chains below was sequenced from the same sample in a study of T cells after yellow fever vaccination. Each CDR3 protein is one row after TCRdb ran MiXCR on the 5' RACE reads. The data contain some 600,000 distinct CDR3 sequences, around a sixth of them singletons. The sequencing here drew on PBMCs, taken 5 to 6 days after the first yellow fever vaccination. The receptor source for this set is a man between 18 and 29 years old who received the YFV17D yellow fever vaccine.

This clonotype appeared many times. An end of the junction differs from the germline gene, which may be a read error. The chain links TRBV7-3 to TRBJ2-6, with D perhaps being TRBD1 or TRBD2 (5 bases each). CDR1 and CDR2 (germline): SGHTA, FQGTGA. This CDR3 is built from 17 residues. The DNA of the CDR3 is TGTGCCAGCAGTTTAACCGGGACGCCCTCTGGGGCCAACGTCCTGACTTTC. Amino acids: CASSLTGTPSGANVLTF.

This clonotype was found a few times. The chain employs TRBV12-3 or TRBV12-4 and TRBJ2-3; 8 bases are a match to TRBD2. CDR3 length equals 13 residues. The V and J ends lost 7 bases and 6 bases, in that order; junction bases with no gene match: 6. DNA of the CDR3: TGTGCCAGCACCGGACTAGCCAAGGATACGCAGTATTTT. This encodes CASTGLAKDTQYF.

J is TRBJ2-2 and V is TRBV15; D is undetermined. The CDR3 loop spans 13 amino acids. Germline V lookup: CDR1 LNHNV, CDR2 YYDKDF (reference sequence). The V end lost 4 bases, the J end lost 8 bases, and 11 bases lay between the germline ends. In DNA form, the CDR3 reads TGTGCCACCAGCATATCAAGGACGGGGGAGCTGTTTTTT. Translated: CATSISRTGELFF.

This clonotype was picked up a small number of times. The J gene is TRBJ2-7, the V gene TRBV20-1; D tentatively fits TRBD1 or TRBD2 (5 bases each). The CDR3 has 15 amino acids. Germline CDR1 and CDR2: DFQATT and SNEGSKA (reference sequence). V gave up 7 bases and J gave up 1 base, with 20 bases separating them. This CDR3 is CSGTSGALDSYEQYF. DNA for the CDR3: TGCAGTGGGACTTCCGGGGCCCTCGATTCCTACGAGCAGTACTTC.

The V gene is TRBV6-2 or TRBV6-3, the J gene TRBJ1-2; no reliable D call. Germline loops: CDR1 MNHEY, CDR2 SVGEGT. The CDR3 length is 12 residues. The V end was cut by 8 bases, the J end by 8 bases, with 15 bases between. The chain's CDR3 is CASAPGQLGYTF. The CDR3 DNA reads TGTGCCAGCGCGCCGGGCCAGTTAGGCTACACCTTC.

The CDR3 DNA is TGTGCCATCCCGACTAGCCGCACAGATACGCAGTATTTT. Its protein product is CAIPTSRTDTQYF. The chain has TRBV12-3 or TRBV12-4 and TRBJ2-3; 7 bases are shared with TRBD2. Trimming took 10 bases from V and 1 from J; bases not matched to a gene: 5. This CDR3 spans 13 amino acids.

A single count supports this clonotype. J is TRBJ1-5 and V is TRBV19; 8 bases map to TRBD1. The CDR3 has 13 amino acids. Germline V CDR1 and CDR2: LNHDA, SQIVND (reference sequence). Trimming at V came to 2 bases and at J to 13 bases, leaving 7 bases not matched to a gene. The CDR3 spells CASSIPRTGKQHF. The CDR3 DNA follows: TGTGCCAGTAGTATACCTCGGACAGGGAAGCAGCATTTT.

J is TRBJ2-7 and V is TRBV5-1, with 7 bases aligning to TRBD1. This CDR3 is built from 12 residues. The V segment lost 1 base and the J segment 5 bases; nucleotides outside the gene matches: 0. Germline V gives CDR1 SGHRS, CDR2 YFSETQ. CDR3: CASSLTGDEQYF. CDR3 coding DNA: TGCGCCAGCAGCTTGACAGGGGACGAGCAGTACTTC.

The rearrangement links TRBV10-3 to TRBJ2-1, with D perhaps TRBD2 (7 bases). The length of the CDR3 is 17 residues. Per germline, CDR1 ENHRY and CDR2 SYGVKD. V was clipped by 3 bases and J by 2 bases, with 17 bases between them. CDR3 region: CAISDGGRSLTYNEQFF. The CDR3 DNA is TGTGCCATCAGTGACGGGGGGCGAAGTCTGACCTACAATGAGCAGTTCTTC.

The CDR3 loop reads CASSFQPASTDTQYF. Here the CDR3 DNA reads TGCGCCAGCAGCTTCCAACCAGCTAGCACAGATACGCAGTATTTT. The V call is TRBV5-1, the J call TRBJ2-3; D is unclear. The CDR3 spans 15 residues. V lost 2 bases to trimming and J lost 0 bases, with 10 bases between them. Germline-derived CDR1 and CDR2 are SGHRS and YFSETQ.

J is TRBJ2-3 and V is TRBV7-2, with 8 bases matching TRBD2. V trimming: 4 bases; J trimming: 3 bases; junction bases outside the gene matches: 9. The CDR3 is made up of 16 amino acids. CDR1 is SGHTA, CDR2 FQGNSA, per germline. The CDR3 loop is CASSSRLASLTDTQYF. CDR3 in DNA: TGTGCCAGCAGCTCCCGACTAGCGAGCTTAACAGATACGCAGTATTTT.

This clonotype was observed a handful of times. The chain recombines TRBV19 with TRBJ2-5, with D possibly TRBD1 on 5 matching bases. In germline, CDR1 is LNHDA, CDR2 SQIVND (reference sequence). The CDR3 covers 14 residues. The germline V and J ends were trimmed by 6 bases and 4 bases, with 15 bases remaining between them. The CDR3 DNA is TGTGCCAGTAGAAGGTGGGGCCCCGGAGAGACCCAGTACTTC. Residues: CASRRWGPGETQYF.

This clonotype was seen a few times. This rearrangement joins TRBV7-3 to TRBJ2-4; D is unclear. The V gene's germline CDR1 is SGHTA and CDR2 FQGTGA. Trimming left V 2 bases short and J 1 base short, with 9 bases between. The CDR3 is 15 amino acids. The CDR3 spells CASSLVGAAKNIQYF. The CDR3 DNA follows: TGTGCCAGCAGCTTAGTGGGTGCGGCCAAAAACATTCAGTACTTC.

There are a few counts of this clonotype. The chain has TRBV7-2 and TRBJ1-1; unclear D gene. Germline CDR1 and CDR2: SGHTA and FQGNSA. V was pared by 9 bases and J by 11 bases, with 19 bases between. The CDR3 sequence is 12 residues long. The CDR3 loop is CASIGLGDGAFF. CDR3 DNA sequence: TGTGCCAGTATCGGACTCGGCGATGGGGCTTTCTTT. Using reference TRBV7-2 and TRBJ1-1 for the parts outside the CDR3, the full variable domain is GAGVSQSPSNKVTEKGKDVELRCDPISGHTALYWYRQSLGQGLEFLIYFQGNSAPDKSGLPSDRFSAERTGGSVSTLTIQRTQQEDSAVYLCASIGLGDGAFFGQGTRLTVV.

This clonotype was seen a handful of times. The chain carries TRBV7-8 and TRBJ2-5, with D unclear. Trimming took off 5 bases at V and 7 bases at J, with 8 bases between the two ends. This CDR3 has 11 residues. Per germline, CDR1 SGHVS and CDR2 FQNEAQ. The CDR3 here is CASSPKMTQYF. CDR3 nucleotide sequence: TGTGCCAGCAGCCCAAAGATGACCCAGTACTTC.

V usage is TRBV7-6 and J usage is TRBJ2-3, with 13 nucleotides matching TRBD2. V shed 5 bases, J shed 4 bases, and the junction held 6 bases outside the gene matches. The germline gives CDR1 SGHVS, CDR2 FNYEAQ. This CDR3 is built from 16 residues. The CDR3 region has the DNA TGTGCCAGCAGCGAAGGGACTAGCGGGGCAGCAGATACGCAGTATTTT. This encodes CASSEGTSGAADTQYF.

The rearrangement links TRBV6-1 to TRBJ1-2; 10 positions match TRBD1. After removal of 6 bases from V and 5 bases from J, the junction contained 6 bases not matched to a gene. Germline V gene sequence: CDR1 MNHNS, CDR2 SASEGT. The CDR3 consists of 14 residues. CDR3 in DNA: TGTGCCAGCAGACGACAGGGGGCGAGTTATGGCTACACCTTC. Translated, it gives CASRRQGASYGYTF.

This chain joins TRBV20-1 and TRBJ2-2; tentatively, D is TRBD2 (7 bases). Germline V gives CDR1 DFQATT, CDR2 SNEGSKA (reference sequence). Trimming removed 3 bases at V and 6 bases at J, with 14 bases between. The CDR3 covers 14 residues. DNA of the CDR3: TGCAGTGCTAGTATGGGGGGGCCGTCCGGGGAGCTGTTTTTT. This translates into CSASMGGPSGELFF.

This clonotype occurred a few times. The chain links TRBV5-6 to TRBJ2-7, with D unclear. Germline V gives CDR1 SGHDT, CDR2 YYEEEE. The CDR3 covers 15 residues. V was trimmed by 0 bases and J by 4 bases, leaving 14 bases between them. The chain's CDR3 is CASSLVAGLGYEQYV. CDR3 in DNA: TGTGCCAGCAGCTTGGTCGCAGGTCTAGGGTACGAGCAGTACGTC.

J is TRBJ1-1 and V is TRBV9; D gene unclear. Germline V gene lookup returns CDR1 SGDLS and CDR2 YYNGEE. Trimming shortened V by 0 bases and J by 8 bases, and 11 bases separated the two germline ends. CDR3 length equals 13 residues. CDR3 sequence reads: CASSVGSGLEAFF. The CDR3 nucleotides read TGTGCCAGCAGCGTAGGGTCGGGGTTGGAAGCTTTCTTT.

This clonotype was detected only a few times. The chain uses TRBV24-1 and TRBJ2-3, with 13 bases matching TRBD2. CDR3 size: 17 residues. V shed 4 bases, J shed 0 bases, and the junction held 3 bases outside the gene matches. Germline CDR1 reads KGHDR; CDR2 reads SFDVKD. The CDR3 sequence: CATSETGLAGSTDTQYF. The CDR3 nucleotides read TGTGCCACCAGTGAAACGGGACTAGCGGGGAGCACAGATACGCAGTATTTT.

This clonotype has just a few counts. The chain employs TRBV10-3 and TRBJ1-3; maybe TRBD1 (5 bases). Trimming left V 8 bases short and J 4 bases short, with 18 bases between. Germline loops: CDR1 ENHRY, CDR2 SYGVKD. CDR3 length: 15 amino acids. In DNA, the CDR3 is TGTGCCATCGAGGGTGAGGGGATAAACGGAAACACCATATATTTT. It codes for CAIEGEGINGNTIYF.

In this sample, this clonotype turned up many times. The chain has TRBV5-1 and TRBJ2-2; D might be TRBD2 (5 bases). Germline V CDR1 and CDR2: SGHRS, YFSETQ. Between the trimmed V and J ends, which lost 3 bases and 0 bases, there was a span of 6 bases. This CDR3 contains 14 residues. The CDR3 coding sequence is TGCGCCAGCAGCTACGGGACGAACACCGGGGAGCTGTTTTTT. It translates to CASSYGTNTGELFF.

There are many counts of this clonotype. Here the CDR3 reads CASSTERGDEQYF. The CDR3 DNA reads TGCGCCAGCAGTACCGAGCGGGGAGACGAGCAGTACTTC. This chain uses TRBV5-1 with TRBJ2-7, with 7 bases matching TRBD2. From germline, CDR1 is SGHRS and CDR2 YFSETQ. This CDR3 is 13 amino acids long. The J segment lost 5 bases and the V segment lost 5 bases, leaving 7 bases of the junction unmatched.

The V gene is TRBV6-6, the J gene TRBJ1-3; D gene unclear. Germline CDR1 and CDR2: MNHNY and SVGAGI (reference sequence). The CDR3 is 11 amino acids. V lost 7 bases and J lost 3, with 4 bases in between. This chain's CDR3 is CASTYGNTIYF. In nucleotides, the CDR3 is TGTGCCAGCACTTATGGAAACACCATATATTTT.

This clonotype has more than one count but fewer than ten. V gene TRBV5-1 combines with J gene TRBJ2-3; D gene unclear. This CDR3 is 14 amino acids long. Germline loops: CDR1 SGHRS, CDR2 YFSETQ. V lost 1 base to trimming and J lost 2 bases, with 8 bases between them. This CDR3 reads CASSLIISTDTQYF. The CDR3 DNA is TGCGCCAGCAGCTTGATTATCTCCACAGATACGCAGTATTTT.

There are many counts of this clonotype. Germline is not matched at one junction end, which may reflect a read error. The rearrangement links TRBV9 to TRBJ2-3; D gene unclear. The V gene's germline CDR1 is SGDLS and CDR2 YYNGEE. The CDR3 totals 11 residues. CDR3 sequence (DNA): TGCGCCAGCAGCGTAGAGGATACGCAGTATTTT. Its translation is CASSVEDTQYF.

This chain connects TRBV3-1 to TRBJ2-7; 8 nucleotides agree with TRBD2. The CDR3 runs to 15 residues. Germline V gene sequence: CDR1 LGHDT, CDR2 YNNKEL (reference sequence). The V segment lost 0 bases and the J segment 2 bases; nucleotides outside the gene matches: 3. The CDR3 sequence: CASSQDNGGAYEQYF. Written as DNA, the CDR3 is TGTGCCAGCAGCCAAGATAACGGGGGGGCCTACGAGCAGTACTTC.

This clonotype was picked up a small number of times. The chain joins TRBV12-3 or TRBV12-4 to TRBJ1-5; no clear D gene. Trimming took off 5 bases at V and 5 bases at J, with 4 bases between the two ends. This CDR3 is 11 amino acids long. This CDR3 is CASSVDQPQHF. CDR3 sequence (DNA): TGTGCCAGCAGTGTGGATCAGCCCCAGCATTTT.